The entry that follows covers one T cell receptor beta chain sequence. This clonotype was counted ten times or more. Which antigen it targets is not known. Per-nucleotide qualities are absent, and no much larger clonotype sits a single base away. The cysteine opens and the phenylalanine closes a CDR3 of 12 amino acids. Only the CDR3 part of the read is kept: 36 bases, read in frame from the first base. V is clipped by 2 bases and J by 7 bases, and the sequence between their germline boundaries is 6 bases long. Stable Graves' hyperthyroidism was defined as the absence of progression to ophthalmopathy over 18 months of follow-up. Hyperthyroidism patients were newly diagnosed, had a disease duration of under 2 months, and were aged 18 to 65 years. Exclusion was applied to patients with uncontrolled infections, other autoimmune diseases, pregnancy or lactation. Diagnoses were based on clinical symptoms, serum thyroxine and TRAb, thyroid ultrasound and orbital computed tomography. PBMCs were separated from approximately 10 ml of fresh peripheral blood using Ficoll-Paque density gradient centrifugation. Total RNA was extracted using Trizol reagent, and RNA quality was assessed on an Agilent 2100 Bioanalyzer.

This record comes from a study of T cells in Graves' hyperthyroidism and ophthalmopathy (dated by TCRdb to between 2019 and 2020). For the study in its entirety: Peripheral blood samples were taken at the time of initial diagnosis, prior to any treatment. Prospective prediction of ophthalmopathy was tested in an independent validation cohort consisting of 18 to 20 hyperthyroidism patients and 15 to 17 patients who later progressed to ophthalmopathy. The study also compared thyroid tissue and blood T-cell repertoires from five or six Graves' hyperthyroidism patients. The paper describes TCR Vbeta CDR3 sequencing of 120 to 150 peripheral blood samples, made up of 40 to 45 ophthalmopathy patients, 70 to 75 hyperthyroidism patients and some 17 progressor patients. TCR V-J signatures able to tell the groups apart were searched for in a discovery cohort of 95 to 100 patients, of whom roughly 42 had Graves' ophthalmopathy and 57 had stable Graves' hyperthyroidism. After blood sampling, hyperthyroidism patients were treated with methimazole at a starting dose of 30 mg daily, and ophthalmopathy patients were treated with high-dose intravenous methylprednisolone. The roughly 99 discovery patients were divided at random into training and test sets in a 7:3 ratio. Summary of the overall study and its limitations: Sample size was not statistically predetermined, and blinding of investigators to group allocation was not performed. In cross-validation, a model built on a 13 V-J signature told ophthalmopathy apart from stable hyperthyroidism with approximately 91% sensitivity and about 81% specificity, and in testing the same model reached 80%/75%. Blood samples also contained most of the expanded thyroid clonotypes (frequency above 0.001), which suggests that blood repertoires may reflect thyroid immune responses. In validation, progression to ophthalmopathy was predicted by the model with 70.59% sensitivity and roughly 76% specificity, a median of around 6.5 months before onset.

Amplification of TCR beta CDR3 regions was carried out from RNA transcripts. For the first round of RT-PCR on the TCR CDR3, the HTBI primer set was used together with the Qiagen OneStep RT-PCR kit. Libraries were constructed in a second round of multiplex PCR, after which size selection and purification were performed. Paired-end sequencing of the libraries was performed with 100 bp reads on an Illumina HiSeq2000. The original pipeline was this. SOAPnuke was used to process the raw data, throwing out any read that contained adapters or uncalled bases, had a mean Phred below 15, or lacked an exact constant-primer or identifier match. High-quality paired reads were merged using COPE v1.2.5, and each unique nucleotide sequence was defined as a clonotype. MiTCR v1.1 was used to align clonotypes to the IMGT TRBV, TRBD and TRBJ reference segments. The analysis included only V-J combinations with a frequency above 0.0001, which together covered around 99% of the repertoires. A TCS score was defined as the ratio between F50 (clonal expansion) and ExV (chaos), using BLOSUM62-based TCRdist between CDR3 peptides within each V-J. Welch's t-statistics and random forest reduced roughly 500 V-J features to fewer than 15, which were used in a naive Bayes classifier (R e1071). The public sequencing data were trimmed at Q25 with fastp and processed into clonotypes with MiXCR by TCRdb, which kept only in-frame beta chains. Records with the same CDR3 protein are collapsed into one entry carrying the most frequent genes and DNA. The V and J calls follow TCRdb's processing rather than the paper's. In this sample the table shows 600,000 to 900,000 distinct CDR3 sequences, roughly 17% of which occur a single time. 8.4% of the sample is held by the ten biggest clonotypes.

The sample comprised blood. The receptor chain draws on TRBV12-3 or TRBV12-4 and TRBJ2-1, with no reliable assignment of the D segment. This receptor was obtained from a man between 18 and 35 years old with Graves' hyperthyroidism. At the DNA level, the sequence is TGTGCCAGCAGTTTAATAGTAAATGAGCAGTTCTTC. Protein translation: CASSLIVNEQFF.